Each of the 3 T cell receptor beta chains below was sequenced from the same sample in a study of monozygotic twins with inflammatory bowel disease. No DNA is given; TCRdb re-called the 5' RACE reads and lists each CDR3 protein once. Recorded for this sample: around 220,000 distinct CDR3 sequences. Sequencing was carried out using blood. The source is a human donor with ulcerative colitis or Crohn's disease, or a healthy co-twin of an affected twin (not recorded which).

This chain links TRBV2 with TRBJ2-3; the D call of TRBD2 rests on TCRdb alone, since no DNA is present to check it. The CDR3 spans 14 residues. Per germline, CDR1 SNHLY and CDR2 FYNNEI. Here the CDR3 reads CASRLAGAADTQYF.

The chain carries TRBV28 and TRBJ2-5. The germline gives CDR1 MDHEN, CDR2 SYDVKM. CDR3 length: 15 amino acids. CDR3 in amino acids: CASSPLYEVQETQYF.

V and J are TRBV24-1 and TRBJ2-1; the TCRdb D gene call, TRBD2, has no DNA to confirm it. CDR1 is KGHDR and CDR2 is SFDVKD in the germline V gene. The CDR3 consists of 14 residues. CDR3 residues: CATGGTSFPNEQFF.